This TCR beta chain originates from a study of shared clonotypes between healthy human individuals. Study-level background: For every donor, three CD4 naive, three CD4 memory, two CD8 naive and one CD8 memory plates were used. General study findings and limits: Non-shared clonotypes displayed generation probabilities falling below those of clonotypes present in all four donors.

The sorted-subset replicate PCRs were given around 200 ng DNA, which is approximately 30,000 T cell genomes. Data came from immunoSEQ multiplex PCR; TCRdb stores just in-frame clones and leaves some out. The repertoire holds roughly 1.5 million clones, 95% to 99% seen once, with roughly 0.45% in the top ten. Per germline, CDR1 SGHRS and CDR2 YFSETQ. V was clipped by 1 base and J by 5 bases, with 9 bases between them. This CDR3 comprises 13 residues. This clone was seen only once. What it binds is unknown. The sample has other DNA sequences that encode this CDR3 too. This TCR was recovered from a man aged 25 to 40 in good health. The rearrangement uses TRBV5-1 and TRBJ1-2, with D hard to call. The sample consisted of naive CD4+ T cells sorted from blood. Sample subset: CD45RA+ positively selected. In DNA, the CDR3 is TGCGCCAGCAGCTTGTTGGGGAATTATGGCTACACCTTC. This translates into CASSLLGNYGYTF.